The sequence of this T cell receptor (beta chain) was determined in a study of OX40 agonist ivuxolimab in advanced cancers. The wider study: In three patients, partial responses were observed, one with hepatocellular carcinoma and two with cutaneous melanoma.

This table comes from immunoSEQ multiplex PCR, and its TCRdb copy is limited to in-frame clones, with some not included. This repertoire shows tens of thousands of clones, 75% to 90% found once; its top ten account for less than 5.5%. CDR3 length equals 18 residues. Between the trimmed V and J ends, which lost 3 bases and 0 bases, there was a span of 22 bases. Germline lookup yields CDR1 SGHRS and CDR2 YFSETQ. Sequencing used CD4+ or CD8+ T cells sorted from blood, obtained in a trial of the OX40 agonist ivuxolimab. The V gene is TRBV5-1, the J gene TRBJ2-7, with D perhaps assigned TRBD1 or TRBD2 (5 bases each). This receptor was obtained from an adult with an advanced solid tumor such as melanoma, head and neck, liver or kidney cancer. CDR3 amino acids: CASSSVSLRGGSSYEQYF. The CDR3 DNA reads TGCGCCAGCAGCTCCGTGAGCCTACGGGGCGGAAGCTCCTACGAGCAGTACTTC.